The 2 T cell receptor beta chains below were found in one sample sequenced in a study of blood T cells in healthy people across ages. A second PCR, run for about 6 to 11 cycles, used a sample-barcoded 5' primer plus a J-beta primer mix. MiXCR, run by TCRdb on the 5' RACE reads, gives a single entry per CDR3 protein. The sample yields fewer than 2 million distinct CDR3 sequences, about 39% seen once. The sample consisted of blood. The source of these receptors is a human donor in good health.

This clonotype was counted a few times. As DNA, the CDR3 is TGTGCCACCAGCAGAGACAGGGGCACGGGCTACACCTTC. This encodes CATSRDRGTGYTF. The chain combines TRBV15 with TRBJ1-2; maybe TRBD1 (6 bases). Germline V CDR1 and CDR2: LNHNV, YYDKDF (reference sequence). This CDR3 is 13 amino acids long. V gave up 0 bases and J gave up 8 bases, with 10 bases separating them.

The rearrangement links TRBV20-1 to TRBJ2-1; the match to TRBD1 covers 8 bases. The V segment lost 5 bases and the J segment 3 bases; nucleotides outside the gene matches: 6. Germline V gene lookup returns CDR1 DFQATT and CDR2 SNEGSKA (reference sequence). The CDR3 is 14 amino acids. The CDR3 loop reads CSAPGQGSYNEQFF. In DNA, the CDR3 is TGCAGTGCTCCCGGACAGGGAAGCTACAATGAGCAGTTCTTC.